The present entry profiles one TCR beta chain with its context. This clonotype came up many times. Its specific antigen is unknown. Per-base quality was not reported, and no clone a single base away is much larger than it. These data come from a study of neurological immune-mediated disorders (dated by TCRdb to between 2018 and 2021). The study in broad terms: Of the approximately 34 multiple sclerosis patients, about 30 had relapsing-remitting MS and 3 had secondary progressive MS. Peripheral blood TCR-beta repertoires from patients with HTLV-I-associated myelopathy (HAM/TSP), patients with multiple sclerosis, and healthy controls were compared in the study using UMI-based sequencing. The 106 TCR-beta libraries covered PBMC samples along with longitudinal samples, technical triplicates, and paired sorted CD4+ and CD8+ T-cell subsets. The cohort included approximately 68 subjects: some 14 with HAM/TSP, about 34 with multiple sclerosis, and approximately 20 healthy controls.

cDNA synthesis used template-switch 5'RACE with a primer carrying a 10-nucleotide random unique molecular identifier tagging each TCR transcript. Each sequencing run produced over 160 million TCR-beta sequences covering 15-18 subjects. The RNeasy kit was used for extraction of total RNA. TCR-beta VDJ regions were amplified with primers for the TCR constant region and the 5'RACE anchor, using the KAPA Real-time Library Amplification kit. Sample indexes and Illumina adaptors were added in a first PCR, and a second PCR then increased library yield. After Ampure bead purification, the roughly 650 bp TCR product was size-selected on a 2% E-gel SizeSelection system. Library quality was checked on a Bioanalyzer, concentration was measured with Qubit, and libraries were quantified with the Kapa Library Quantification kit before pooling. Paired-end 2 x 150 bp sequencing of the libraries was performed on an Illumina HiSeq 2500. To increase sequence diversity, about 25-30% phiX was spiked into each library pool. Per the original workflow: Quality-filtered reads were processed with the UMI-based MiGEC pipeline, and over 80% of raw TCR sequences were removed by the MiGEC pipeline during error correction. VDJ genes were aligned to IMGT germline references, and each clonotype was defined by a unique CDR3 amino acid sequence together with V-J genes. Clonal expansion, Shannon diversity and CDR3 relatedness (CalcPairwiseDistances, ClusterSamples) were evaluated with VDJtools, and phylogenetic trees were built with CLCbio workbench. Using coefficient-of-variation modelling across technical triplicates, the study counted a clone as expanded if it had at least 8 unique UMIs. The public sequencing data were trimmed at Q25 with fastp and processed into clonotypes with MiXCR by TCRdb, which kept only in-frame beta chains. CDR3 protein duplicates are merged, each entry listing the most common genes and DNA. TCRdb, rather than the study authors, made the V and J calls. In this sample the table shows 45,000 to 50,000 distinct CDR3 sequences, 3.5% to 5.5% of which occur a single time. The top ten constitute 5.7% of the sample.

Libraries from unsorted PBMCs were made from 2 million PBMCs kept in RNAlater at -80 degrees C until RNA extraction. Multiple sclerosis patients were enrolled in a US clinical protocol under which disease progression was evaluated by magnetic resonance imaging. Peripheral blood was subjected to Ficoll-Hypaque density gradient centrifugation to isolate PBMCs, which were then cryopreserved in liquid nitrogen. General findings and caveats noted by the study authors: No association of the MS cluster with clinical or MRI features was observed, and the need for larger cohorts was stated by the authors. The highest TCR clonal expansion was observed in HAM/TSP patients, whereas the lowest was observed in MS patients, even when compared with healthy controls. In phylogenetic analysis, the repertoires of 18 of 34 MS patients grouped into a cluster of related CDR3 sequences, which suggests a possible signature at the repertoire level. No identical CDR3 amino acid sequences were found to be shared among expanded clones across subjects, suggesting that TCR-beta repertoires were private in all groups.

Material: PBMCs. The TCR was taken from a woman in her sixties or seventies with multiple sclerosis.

The CDR3: CASSPGTSDTQYF. The DNA sequence reads TGCGCCAGCAGCCCGGGGACTTCTGATACGCAGTATTTT. Recombination linked TRBV5-1 to TRBJ2-3; TRBD2 is perhaps the D gene, given 6 matching bases. Taken from cysteine to phenylalanine, the CDR3 has 13 residues. The sequence is cut down to CDR3 DNA, 39 bases in frame from base 1. Cut back by 4 bases and 6 bases, the V and J ends lie 12 bases apart. As encoded in the germline V gene, CDR1 is SGHRS while CDR2 is YFSETQ.